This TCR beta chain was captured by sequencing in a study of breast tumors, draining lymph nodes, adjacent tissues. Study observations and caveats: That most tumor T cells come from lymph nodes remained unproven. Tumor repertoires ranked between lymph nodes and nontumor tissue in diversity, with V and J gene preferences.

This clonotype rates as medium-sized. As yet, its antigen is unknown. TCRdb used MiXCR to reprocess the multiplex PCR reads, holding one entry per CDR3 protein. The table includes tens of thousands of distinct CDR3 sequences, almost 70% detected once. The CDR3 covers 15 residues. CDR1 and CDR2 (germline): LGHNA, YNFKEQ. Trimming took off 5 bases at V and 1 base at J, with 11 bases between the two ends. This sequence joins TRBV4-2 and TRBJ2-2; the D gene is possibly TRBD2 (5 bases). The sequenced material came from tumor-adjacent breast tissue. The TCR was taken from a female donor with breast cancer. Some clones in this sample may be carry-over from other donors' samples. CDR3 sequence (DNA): TGTGCCAGCAGCTCAACTCGGGGGAACACCGGGGAGCTGTTTTTT. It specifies CASSSTRGNTGELFF.